The 28 T cell receptor beta chains given below trace back to one sample, sequenced in a study of T cell clonotyping in hematopoietic cell transplantation. Using immunoSEQ multiplex PCR, the repertoire was profiled, and TCRdb retains in-frame clones only, with some absent. The data show some 15,000 clones, about four fifths seen once. The specimen comprised PBMCs, sampled 100 days after allogeneic stem cell transplant. These TCRs come from a female patient aged 40 to 50 who had an allogeneic stem cell transplant from a related donor, so T cells may come from the graft donor. Some clones in this sample may be carry-over from other donors' samples.

The chain uses TRBV29-1 and TRBJ1-3, with a tentative D call TRBD1 (5 bases). Germline CDR1 reads SQVTM; CDR2 reads ANQGSEA. V dropped 5 bases and J dropped 7 bases, with 6 bases sitting between them. This CDR3 is built from 10 residues. CDR3 sequence reads: CSVWGNTIYF. The CDR3 region has the DNA TGCAGCGTTTGGGGCAACACCATATATTTT.

The chain has TRBV9 and TRBJ2-2, with a weak D call TRBD2 (5 bases). CDR1 and CDR2 (germline): SGDLS, YYNGEE. The CDR3 is made up of 12 amino acids. V lost 8 bases and J 8 bases, leaving 13 bases between the germline ends. Here the CDR3 DNA reads TGTGCCAGTGGCGGGCGAGGGGGGGAGCTGTTTTTT. It translates to CASGGRGGELFF.

The rearrangement joins TRBV5-4 to TRBJ1-1; D is ambiguous. Trimming stripped 1 base from V and 1 base from J, with 5 bases between. Germline CDR1 is SGHNT and CDR2 is YYREEE (reference sequence). The CDR3 sequence is 13 residues long. CDR3 bases: TGTGCCAGCAGCTTGCCAGGGAACACTGAAGCTTTCTTT. Its translation is CASSLPGNTEAFF.

The chain combines TRBV30 with TRBJ1-1; D unclear. Trimming took off 4 bases at V and 1 base at J, with 7 bases between the two ends. The CDR3 extends over 12 amino acids. Per the germline V gene, CDR1 is GTSNPN and CDR2 is SVGIG (reference sequence). The CDR3 sequence is CAWTQQNTEAFF. For the CDR3, the DNA is TGTGCCTGGACCCAACAGAACACTGAAGCTTTCTTT.

Sample share makes this clone medium-sized. The V gene is TRBV19, the J gene TRBJ1-3; D gene ambiguous. The CDR3 length is 13 residues. V was cut by 0 bases and J by 4 bases, with 4 bases left in between. Germline V gene data show CDR1 as LNHDA and CDR2 as SQIVND (reference sequence). The chain's CDR3 is CASSIDHGNTIYF. The DNA for the CDR3 is TGTGCCAGTAGTATAGATCACGGAAACACCATATATTTT.

This clone was seen only a few times. The CDR3 DNA reads TGTGCCAGTAGTATGTGGCCGGGACAGGGAGGTTTCTTT. Translation: CASSMWPGQGGFF. The chain combines TRBV19 with TRBJ1-1, with 9 bases identical to TRBD1. Germline loops: CDR1 LNHDA, CDR2 SQIVND (reference sequence). The junction had 9 bases not matched to a gene; V was cut back by 3 bases and J by 13 bases. The length of the CDR3 is 13 residues.

The V and J genes are TRBV6-1 and TRBJ2-3, with a tentative D call TRBD2 (5 bases). CDR1 and CDR2 from the germline V gene are MNHNS and SASEGT. With 6 bases removed from V and 0 bases from J, the gap between germline ends came to 13 bases. This CDR3 has 15 amino acids. This chain's CDR3 is CASSDSETSTDTQYF. CDR3 DNA sequence: TGTGCCAGCAGCGATAGCGAAACTAGCACAGATACGCAGTATTTT.

This chain connects TRBV30 to TRBJ2-5; D may match TRBD1 or TRBD2 (5 bases each). Trimming pared 5 bases from V and 4 bases from J, leaving 14 bases between. This CDR3 is 13 amino acids long. Germline CDR1 and CDR2: GTSNPN and SVGIG (reference sequence). As DNA, the CDR3 is TGTGCCTGGGGGACCGGGGCCAGAGAGACCCAGTACTTC. Amino acids: CAWGTGARETQYF. The full variable domain, with the rest looked up from reference TRBV30 and TRBJ2-5, is SQTIHQWPATLVQPVGSPLSLECTVEGTSNPNLYWYRQAAGRGLQLLFYSVGIGQISSEVPQNLSASRPQDRQFILSSKKLLLSDSGFYLCAWGTGARETQYFGPGTRLLVL.

The CDR3 DNA reads TGTGCCAGCAGCTTAATGTACAGAACACTAAGAGAGACCCAGTACTTC. Translation: CASSLMYRTLRETQYF. J is TRBJ2-5 and V is TRBV11-2; D unresolved. From germline, CDR1 is SGHAT and CDR2 FQNNGV. The CDR3 has 16 amino acids. V dropped 2 bases and J dropped 4 bases, with 17 bases sitting between them. The whole variable domain, filled in from reference TRBV11-2 and TRBJ2-5, reads EAGVAQSPRYKIIEKRQSVAFWCNPISGHATLYWYQQILGQGPKLLIQFQNNGVVDDSQLPKDRFSAERLKGVDSTLKIQPAKLEDSAVYLCASSLMYRTLRETQYFGPGTRLLVL.

In regard to this clone: The junction does not match germline at one end; this may be a read error. J is TRBJ2-7 and V is TRBV5-6, with D perhaps TRBD2 (6 bases). Germline V lookup: CDR1 SGHDT, CDR2 YYEEEE. CDR3 size: 13 residues. The CDR3 DNA sequence: TGTGCCAGCAGCTTGGAGGGGAGGTTGGGGCAGTGCTTC. Translating it yields CASSLEGRLGQCF. Full variable domain (missing parts from reference TRBV5-6 and TRBJ2-7): DAGVTQSPTHLIKTRGQQVTLRCSPKSGHDTVSWYQQALGQGPQFIFQYYEEEERQRGNFPDRFSGHQFPNYSSELNVNALLLGDSALYLCASSLEGRLGQCFGPGTRLTVT.

The CDR3 DNA sequence: TGTGCCATCACCAGCGGGGTCGATGGCTACACCTTC. Protein sequence: CAITSGVDGYTF. The chain joins TRBV10-3 to TRBJ1-2; no reliable D call. Germline CDR1 ENHRY, CDR2 SYGVKD. CDR3 size: 12 residues. The V gene lost 7 bases and the J gene lost 6 bases, with 12 bases spanning the gap.

The chain links TRBV1 to TRBJ2-3. TRBV1 is classified as a pseudogene. The length of the CDR3 is 17 residues. The CDR3 DNA sequence: TGCACCAGCAGACAATTACAGGGCGGGACGAGCACAGATACGCAGTATTTT. Amino acid sequence: CTSRQLQGGTSTDTQYF.

This chain joins TRBV12-5 and TRBJ2-7; D is ambiguous. CDR1 and CDR2 (germline): LGHNT, FRNRAP. The V end was cut by 6 bases, the J end by 5 bases, with 20 bases between. The CDR3 has 15 residues. The CDR3 nucleotides are TGTGCTAGTGGCGGGCTTCTGTGGTCTGTCCACGAGCAGTACTTC. Translation gives CASGGLLWSVHEQYF.

The gene calls are TRBV2 and TRBJ1-2, with D perhaps matching TRBD1 (5 bases). Per germline, CDR1 SNHLY and CDR2 FYNNEI. This CDR3 has 13 residues. The V gene lost 6 bases and the J gene lost 2 bases, with 10 bases spanning the gap. Written as DNA, the CDR3 is TGTGCCAGCAGCCTGGGACCGAACTATGGCTACACCTTC. It codes for CASSLGPNYGYTF.

The chain couples TRBV4-1 to TRBJ1-5, with D hard to call. The CDR3 totals 14 residues. V was trimmed by 0 bases and J by 7 bases, leaving 10 bases between them. Per the germline V gene, CDR1 is MGHRA and CDR2 is YSYEKL. The CDR3 sequence is CASSQDPQYQPQHF. In DNA form, the CDR3 reads TGCGCCAGCAGCCAAGATCCACAGTACCAGCCCCAGCATTTT.

This clone showed up just once. This chain joins TRBV5-6 and TRBJ2-5; maybe TRBD2 (6 bases). Germline lookup yields CDR1 SGHDT and CDR2 YYEEEE. CDR3 length: 15 residues. V lost 0 bases and J lost 3, with 12 bases in between. CDR3 coding DNA: TGTGCCAGCAGCTTGGCCGGAGGGAGAGAAGAGACCCAGTACTTC. Amino acid sequence: CASSLAGGREETQYF.

As for this clone: Other DNA sequences in the same sample also yield this CDR3. The chain combines TRBV11-2 with TRBJ2-7; 7 bases are shared with TRBD2. The V gene's germline CDR1 is SGHAT and CDR2 FQNNGV. The CDR3 consists of 15 residues. V trimming: 0 bases; J trimming: 3 bases; junction bases outside the gene matches: 5. The CDR3 DNA reads as TGTGCCAGCAGCTTAGAGGCCGGGGGGAGCTACGAGCAGTACTTC. It codes for CASSLEAGGSYEQYF.

The genes are TRBV7-6 and TRBJ2-7, with TRBD1 identical over 7 bases. V lost 5 bases to trimming and J lost 3 bases; unmatched junction nucleotides: 4. Germline lookup yields CDR1 SGHVS and CDR2 FNYEAQ. The length of the CDR3 is 13 residues. The CDR3, as DNA: TGTGCCAGCAGCGCCACAGGGGACTACGAGCAGTACTTC. It encodes CASSATGDYEQYF.

The genes are TRBV7-2 and TRBJ1-1, with D perhaps TRBD1 (5 bases). Germline CDR1 is SGHTA and CDR2 is FQGNSA. There are 14 residues in the CDR3. Trimming took 1 base from V and 0 from J, leaving 6 bases between them. The CDR3 DNA is TGTGCCAGCAGCTTAGTAGGGGTGAACACTGAAGCTTTCTTT. Amino acids: CASSLVGVNTEAFF.

V usage is TRBV28 and J usage is TRBJ1-5, with D maybe TRBD1 (5 bases). Germline-derived CDR1 and CDR2 are MDHEN and SYDVKM. This CDR3 region has 12 residues. V was trimmed by 4 bases and J by 11 bases, leaving 12 bases between them. As DNA, the CDR3 is TGTGCCAGCAGTTCTGGGACTCCCACCCAGCATTTT. The encoded protein is CASSSGTPTQHF.

The rearrangement joins TRBV14 to TRBJ2-7, with 7 bases aligning to TRBD1. CDR1 is SGHDN and CDR2 is FVKESK in the germline V gene. CDR3 length: 13 residues. The ends lost 0 bases at V and 9 bases at J; junction bases unmatched: 5. DNA for the CDR3: TGTGCCAGCAGCCAAGATCAACAGGGGAGGCAGTACTTC. Protein sequence: CASSQDQQGRQYF.

The table lists this clone with a few counts. The chain combines TRBV28 with TRBJ2-7; TRBD2 aligns across 7 bases. Per germline, CDR1 MDHEN and CDR2 SYDVKM. Losses at the gene ends were 8 bases for V and 2 bases for J; bases not matched to a gene: 6. CDR3 length: 13 amino acids. CDR3 DNA: TGTGCCAGCCTGGGCGGGGGTCCCTACGAGCAGTACTTC. Protein product: CASLGGGPYEQYF.

This sequence joins TRBV7-2 and TRBJ2-2; D may be TRBD2 (5 bases). V dropped 2 bases and J dropped 3 bases, with 10 bases sitting between them. The CDR3 covers 15 residues. The germline V gene has CDR1 SGHTA and CDR2 FQGNSA. This CDR3 reads CASSLRGSDTGELFF. For the CDR3, the DNA is TGTGCCAGCAGCTTAAGAGGGTCGGACACCGGGGAGCTGTTTTTT. Variable domain in full (rest from reference TRBV7-2 and TRBJ2-2): GAGVSQSPSNKVTEKGKDVELRCDPISGHTALYWYRQSLGQGLEFLIYFQGNSAPDKSGLPSDRFSAERTGGSVSTLTIQRTQQEDSAVYLCASSLRGSDTGELFFGEGSRLTVL.

The chain joins TRBV11-3 to TRBJ1-5; D gene unclear. Per the germline V gene, CDR1 is SGHNT and CDR2 is YENEEA. The CDR3 runs to 15 residues. V lost 5 bases to trimming and J lost 0 bases, with 11 bases between them. The CDR3 region is CASSPGGSSNQPQHF. The CDR3 DNA sequence: TGTGCCAGCAGCCCCGGAGGCAGTAGCAATCAGCCCCAGCATTTT.

The V gene is TRBV28, the J gene TRBJ1-5, with D unresolved. Germline V gene lookup returns CDR1 MDHEN and CDR2 SYDVKM. CDR3 size: 13 residues. Trimming removed 8 bases from V and 2 bases from J, with 10 bases in between. CDR3 in amino acids: CASQRLGNQPQHF. CDR3 nucleotides: TGTGCCAGCCAGCGGTTGGGCAATCAGCCCCAGCATTTT.

The gene calls are TRBV6-1 and TRBJ2-7; weak D call: TRBD2 (6 bases). Germline assignment: CDR1 MNHNS and CDR2 SASEGT. The CDR3 consists of 13 residues. Trimming took 4 bases from V and 12 from J, leaving 19 bases between them. DNA of the CDR3: TGTGCCAGCAGTGTTCCGGGCCAATGGAGGGCGTACTTC. Encoded protein: CASSVPGQWRAYF.

In DNA form, the CDR3 reads TGTGCCAGCAGCTACGGCCAGGGGGCGCGAGAGCAGTACTTC. It translates to CASSYGQGAREQYF. The chain is built from TRBV7-8 and TRBJ2-7, with 8 bases that match TRBD1. The CDR3 spans 14 residues. The germline CDR1 and CDR2 sequences are SGHVS and FQNEAQ. V lost 4 bases to trimming and J lost 7 bases; unmatched junction nucleotides: 9.

The chain combines TRBV11-3 with TRBJ2-3; a weak D match, TRBD2 (6 bases). The germline V gene has CDR1 SGHNT and CDR2 YENEEA. The CDR3 runs 15 residues. Between the trimmed V and J ends, which lost 5 bases and 0 bases, there was a span of 12 bases. The CDR3 is CASSPMGLSTDTQYF. The CDR3 DNA follows: TGTGCCAGCAGCCCGATGGGACTGAGCACAGATACGCAGTATTTT.